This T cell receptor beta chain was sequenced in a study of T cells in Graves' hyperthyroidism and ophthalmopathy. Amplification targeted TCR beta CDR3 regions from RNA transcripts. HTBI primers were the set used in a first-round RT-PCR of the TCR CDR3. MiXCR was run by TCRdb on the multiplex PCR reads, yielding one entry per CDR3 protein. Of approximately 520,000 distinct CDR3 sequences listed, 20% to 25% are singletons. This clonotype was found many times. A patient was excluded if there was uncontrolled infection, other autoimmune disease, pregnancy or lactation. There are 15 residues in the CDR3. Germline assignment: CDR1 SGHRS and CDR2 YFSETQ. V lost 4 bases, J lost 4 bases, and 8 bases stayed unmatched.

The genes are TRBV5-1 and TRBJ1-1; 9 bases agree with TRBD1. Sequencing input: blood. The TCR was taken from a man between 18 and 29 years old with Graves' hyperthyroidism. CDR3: CASSAGQGLGTEAFF. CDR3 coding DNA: TGCGCCAGCAGCGCCGGACAGGGGTTAGGCACTGAAGCTTTCTTT.